One sample yielded the 18 T cell receptor beta chains listed below, sequenced in a study of blood T cell repertoires in COVID-19. Libraries were prepared by immunoSEQ multiplex PCR; TCRdb keeps only in-frame clonotypes and omits some of them. The repertoire holds roughly 50,000 clones, with about 86% as singletons. Sequencing was performed on peripheral blood. The receptors stem from a woman aged 80 or older with acute or convalescent COVID-19.

This chain joins TRBV11-2 and TRBJ2-1; 7 positions match TRBD2. The junction had 5 bases not matched to a gene; V was cut back by 1 base and J by 8 bases. Germline V CDR1 and CDR2: SGHAT, FQNNGV. The CDR3 length is 14 residues. CDR3 protein: CASSLAGGVDEQFF. The DNA for the CDR3 is TGTGCCAGCAGCTTAGCGGGGGGTGTTGATGAGCAGTTCTTC. Supplemented by reference TRBV11-2 and TRBJ2-1, the full variable domain reads EAGVAQSPRYKIIEKRQSVAFWCNPISGHATLYWYQQILGQGPKLLIQFQNNGVVDDSQLPKDRFSAERLKGVDSTLKIQPAKLEDSAVYLCASSLAGGVDEQFFGPGTRLTVL.

For this clone: Relative to the germline gene, one junction end is altered; a read error may explain this. The chain recombines TRBV2 with TRBJ2-3; tentatively, D is TRBD2 (5 bases). CDR1 is SNHLY, CDR2 FYNNEI, per germline. The CDR3 is made up of 13 amino acids. DNA for the CDR3: TGTGCCAGCAGTAGCGGAGCCCACTCCTCTGAGGATTTT. Encoded protein: CASSSGAHSSEDF.

The chain joins TRBV5-4 to TRBJ1-6, with TRBD1 as a possible D gene (6 bases). The germline gives CDR1 SGHNT, CDR2 YYREEE (reference sequence). Trimming pared 0 bases from V and 8 bases from J, leaving 15 bases between. The CDR3 extends over 16 amino acids. The CDR3 sequence: CASSLAGRGYHSPLHF. The CDR3 coding sequence is TGTGCCAGCAGCTTGGCCGGCAGGGGATACCATTCACCCCTCCACTTT.

The rearrangement joins TRBV3-1 (or the pseudogene TRBV3-2) to TRBJ1-3; the D gene is possibly TRBD1 (5 bases). CDR1 and CDR2 (germline): LGHDT, YNNKEL (reference sequence). CDR3 length equals 14 residues. Trimming removed 6 bases at V and 2 bases at J, with 11 bases between. As DNA, the CDR3 is TGTGCCAGCAGGTTCGACAGCGCTGGAAACACCATATATTTT. It translates to CASRFDSAGNTIYF.

The chain recombines TRBV6-5 with TRBJ2-7; D ambiguous. In germline, CDR1 is MNHEY, CDR2 SVGAGI. V lost 0 bases and J 2 bases, leaving 8 bases between the germline ends. The CDR3 runs 14 residues. The CDR3 DNA reads TGTGCCAGCAGTTACTCCCAGGTTACCTACGAGCAGTACTTC. This encodes CASSYSQVTYEQYF.

This clone was observed once. V gene TRBV9 combines with J gene TRBJ2-3, with a possible D match to TRBD2 (6 bases). The CDR3 totals 14 residues. Germline assignment: CDR1 SGDLS and CDR2 YYNGEE. Trimming shortened V by 0 bases and J by 6 bases, and 11 bases separated the two germline ends. CDR3 in DNA: TGTGCCAGCAGCGTAGGGGTGGAGGGGGATACGCAGTATTTT. This gives the protein CASSVGVEGDTQYF.

The chain recombines TRBV5-6 with TRBJ2-3; TRBD2 is a possible D gene (5 bases). Trimming stripped 4 bases from V and 4 bases from J, with 13 bases between. The CDR3 is 14 residues long. Germline V gene lookup returns CDR1 SGHDT and CDR2 YYEEEE. DNA of the CDR3: TGTGCCAGCAGCCCCCCCGCGGGCGCAGATACGCAGTATTTT. The encoded protein is CASSPPAGADTQYF.

The chain couples TRBV7-3 to TRBJ2-2; TRBD2 is a possible D gene (6 bases). The CDR3 is 15 amino acids. In germline, CDR1 is SGHTA, CDR2 FQGTGA. V lost 6 bases and J lost 6, with 17 bases in between. CDR3 protein: CASRPGLQGSGELFF. CDR3 nucleotide sequence: TGTGCCAGCAGGCCGGGACTTCAAGGGTCCGGGGAGCTGTTTTTT.

The chain combines TRBV2 with TRBJ1-2; D possibly corresponds to TRBD1 (5 bases). Germline V lookup: CDR1 SNHLY, CDR2 FYNNEI. The V end was cut by 7 bases, the J end by 2 bases, with 14 bases between. There are 14 residues in the CDR3. For the CDR3, the DNA is TGTGCCAGCACCCGACAGTTACCCAACTATGGCTACACCTTC. Its translation is CASTRQLPNYGYTF.

V is TRBV6-4 and J is TRBJ2-2; 7 bases are a match to TRBD2. This CDR3 is built from 16 residues. V lost 0 bases and J lost 1; bases outside the gene matches: 2. The germline CDR1 and CDR2 sequences are MRHNA and SNTAGT. CDR3 bases: TGTGCCAGCAGTGACTCACGCGGGGGGAACACCGGGGAGCTGTTTTTT. Amino acid sequence: CASSDSRGGNTGELFF.

J is TRBJ1-2 and V is TRBV2; D ambiguous. Trimming took off 0 bases at V and 4 bases at J, with 12 bases between the two ends. Per germline, CDR1 SNHLY and CDR2 FYNNEI. This CDR3 spans 15 amino acids. Written as DNA, the CDR3 is TGTGCCAGCAGTGAAGCCCGGTCCCGAGGCTATGGCTACACCTTC. The encoded protein is CASSEARSRGYGYTF. The full variable domain, its missing parts supplied by reference TRBV2 and TRBJ1-2, is EPEVTQTPSHQVTQMGQEVILRCVPISNHLYFYWYRQILGQKVEFLVSFYNNEISEKSEIFDDQFSVERPDGSNFTLKIRSTKLEDSAMYFCASSEARSRGYGYTFGSGTRLTVV.

V usage is TRBV12-1 and J usage is TRBJ2-5; TRBD2, the table's D call, was not compared with the DNA. TRBV12-1 is listed as a pseudogene. The CDR3 consists of 15 residues. CDR3 nucleotides: TGTGCCAGCAGCTTTGCCCTAGCGGGGGTTGAGACCCAGTACTTC. It translates to CASSFALAGVETQYF.

This clone has just a few counts. The chain couples TRBV9 to TRBJ1-3; the match to TRBD1 covers 12 bases. The CDR3 has 18 residues. V shed 4 bases, J shed 2 bases, and the junction held 10 bases outside the gene matches. Germline values: CDR1 SGDLS, CDR2 YYNGEE. As DNA, the CDR3 is TGTGCCAGCAGCATATATCCGGGACAGGGGGCTACTGGAAACACCATATATTTT. Its protein product is CASSIYPGQGATGNTIYF.

This chain uses TRBV5-4 with TRBJ1-1; TRBD1 might be the D (6 bases). The CDR3 runs to 14 residues. Trimming shortened V by 4 bases and J by 0 bases, and 10 bases separated the two germline ends. CDR1 is SGHNT, CDR2 YYREEE, per germline (reference sequence). The CDR3 loop is CASSPGQMNTEAFF. CDR3 nucleotides: TGTGCCAGCAGCCCCGGACAGATGAACACTGAAGCTTTCTTT.

The chain recombines TRBV3-1 (or the pseudogene TRBV3-2) with TRBJ1-2; 9 nucleotides match TRBD1. The CDR3 sequence is 15 residues long. The germline V gene encodes CDR1 LGHDT and CDR2 YNNKEL (reference sequence). V lost 1 base and J lost 5; bases outside the gene matches: 5. CDR3 bases: TGTGCCAGCAGCCAAGTTACAGGGGGCGGTTATGGCTACACCTTC. As protein: CASSQVTGGGYGYTF.

The DNA for the CDR3 is TGTGCCAGCAGCCCAACTAGCGCGGTGGAGACCCAGTACTTC. It translates to CASSPTSAVETQYF. The chain is built from TRBV7-9 and TRBJ2-5; 7 bases are a match to TRBD2. With 5 bases clipped from V and 5 bases from J, the junction kept 8 bases outside the gene matches. The CDR3 has 14 residues. Looked up from germline, CDR1 is SEHNR and CDR2 is FQNEAQ (reference sequence).

The genes are TRBV28 and TRBJ1-1; no definite D call. The ends were cut back, 3 bases at V and 1 base at J, with 12 bases in the middle. Germline V gene data show CDR1 as MDHEN and CDR2 as SYDVKM. The CDR3 extends over 15 amino acids. CDR3 DNA sequence: TGTGCCAGCAGTTTCGGGCCTCGGGGGAACACTGAAGCTTTCTTT. This codes for CASSFGPRGNTEAFF.

This chain joins TRBV21-1 and TRBJ2-3; TRBD1 reflects the table's D call only, with no check against the DNA. TRBV21-1 is a recognized pseudogene. CDR3 length: 13 residues. As DNA, the CDR3 is TGTGCCAGATCAACAGGGGACACAGATACGCAGTATTTT. Protein: CARSTGDTDTQYF.